The rows below give T cell receptor beta chains drawn from one sample of a study of post-analysis software for immune sequencing data. TCRdb reprocessed the PCR reads with MiXCR, giving one entry per CDR3 protein. The repertoire includes 430,000 or so distinct CDR3 sequences, more than 30% of them detected once, and around 8% sits in the top ten. The sample comprised blood. These receptor sequences come from a girl aged 2 to 10 with multiple sclerosis. Each CDR3 is given with its conserved first and last residue. Clone sizes are given selectively: once, few, many, or a class where the clone is expanded.

clone_size: once; v_call: TRBV11-2; cdr3_aa: CASSPSPQGLGWFWSYEQYF
clone_size: few; v_call: TRBV7-3; cdr3_aa: CASSFTGTSGRDNEQFF
clone_size: few; v_call: TRBV10-3; cdr3_aa: CAISESWASGGRKNIQYF
clone_size: NA; v_call: TRBV29-1; cdr3_aa: CSVGTRANYGYTF
clone_size: NA; v_call: TRBV11-2; cdr3_aa: CASSFLYRAPYEQYF
clone_size: NA; v_call: TRBV18; cdr3_aa: CASSPTAGRELYEQYF
clone_size: NA; v_call: TRBV6-5; cdr3_aa: CASSWRTTSSYSEQFF
clone_size: NA; v_call: TRBV12-3/TRBV12-4; cdr3_aa: CASTRSTNEKLFF
clone_size: few; v_call: TRBV5-1; cdr3_aa: CASSLDGFQETQYF
clone_size: NA; v_call: TRBV7-9; cdr3_aa: CASTALGEDTQYF
clone_size: NA; v_call: TRBV3-1; cdr3_aa: CASSQYSGVFPGYEQYF
clone_size: NA; v_call: TRBV20-1; cdr3_aa: CSAREIDSSGRTGVWGSYEQYF
clone_size: NA; v_call: TRBV12-3/TRBV12-4; cdr3_aa: CASSLRGAGELFF
clone_size: NA; v_call: TRBV5-1; cdr3_aa: CASSLGQEADEQYF
clone_size: few; v_call: TRBV6-1; cdr3_aa: CASSEFPDRVNEQFF
clone_size: NA; v_call: TRBV5-4; cdr3_aa: CASSVGQGAADTQYF
clone_size: NA; v_call: TRBV4-2; cdr3_aa: CASSQTGNVYEQYF
clone_size: NA; v_call: TRBV20-1; cdr3_aa: CSAPGTLTYNEQFF
clone_size: NA; v_call: TRBV7-8; cdr3_aa: CASSEGRHEQYF
clone_size: NA; v_call: TRBV6-2/TRBV6-3; cdr3_aa: CASSYPNTGDQPQHF
clone_size: NA; v_call: TRBV18; cdr3_aa: CASSPEGVHGYTF
clone_size: NA; v_call: TRBV7-9; cdr3_aa: CASSSAGGLPPEQYF
clone_size: NA; v_call: TRBV14; cdr3_aa: CASSQDWLLYEQYF
clone_size: NA; v_call: TRBV6-5; cdr3_aa: CASSGNRANGYTF
clone_size: NA; v_call: TRBV5-6; cdr3_aa: CASSLTGLAGETQYF
clone_size: once; v_call: TRBV5-6; cdr3_aa: CASSLTGGYGTDTQYF
clone_size: NA; v_call: TRBV10-3; cdr3_aa: CAIRGAGNEKLFF
clone_size: NA; v_call: TRBV3-1; cdr3_aa: CASSQVGSNQPQHF
clone_size: NA; v_call: TRBV12-3/TRBV12-4; cdr3_aa: CAGSLFHRDSPLHF
clone_size: NA; v_call: TRBV5-8; cdr3_aa: CASSWKTSGRKDEQFF
clone_size: NA; v_call: TRBV12-3/TRBV12-4; cdr3_aa: CASSSTGYTQYF
clone_size: few; v_call: TRBV29-1; cdr3_aa: CSVGRLSDTQYF
clone_size: few; v_call: TRBV28; cdr3_aa: CASSWGEETQYF
clone_size: NA; v_call: TRBV24-1; cdr3_aa: CATARASGGSDEQFF
clone_size: NA; v_call: TRBV6-5; cdr3_aa: CASSYMRRDTQYF
clone_size: NA; v_call: TRBV2; cdr3_aa: CASRRESGSYNEQFF
clone_size: NA; v_call: TRBV4-1; cdr3_aa: CASSQEGSGGYGYTF
clone_size: NA; v_call: TRBV7-2; cdr3_aa: CASSPNRGGKTQYF
clone_size: once; v_call: TRBV18; cdr3_aa: CASSPMTGRNNNEQFF
clone_size: few; v_call: TRBV20-1; cdr3_aa: CSATGLAEGLSYNEQFF
clone_size: few; v_call: TRBV28; cdr3_aa: CASSIGGTSGFYEQYF
clone_size: NA; v_call: TRBV12-3/TRBV12-4; cdr3_aa: CASSLGTGARTDTQYF
clone_size: NA; v_call: TRBV7-2; cdr3_aa: CASSTPSGRGSYEQYF
clone_size: NA; v_call: TRBV27; cdr3_aa: CASSFTRGSYNSPLHF
clone_size: NA; v_call: TRBV10-3; cdr3_aa: CAISEPQGYEQYF
clone_size: NA; v_call: TRBV29-1; cdr3_aa: CSVKDRGTKGRTYNEQFF
clone_size: once; v_call: TRBV3-1; cdr3_aa: CASSARDTANYGYTF
clone_size: NA; v_call: TRBV9; cdr3_aa: CASTLRDEGTDTQYF
clone_size: NA; v_call: TRBV7-9; cdr3_aa: CASSWDTRSGANVLTF
clone_size: NA; v_call: TRBV6-2/TRBV6-3; cdr3_aa: CASSYPRTEAGPLHF
clone_size: few; v_call: TRBV10-3; cdr3_aa: CAISEGGTGNQETQYF
clone_size: NA; v_call: TRBV5-1; cdr3_aa: CASSSGLNPDTQYF
clone_size: NA; v_call: TRBV28; cdr3_aa: CASRGQGRGNEQYF
clone_size: NA; v_call: TRBV20-1; cdr3_aa: CSAIFIVGPDTQYF
clone_size: NA; v_call: TRBV7-6; cdr3_aa: CASSLARQGNYNEQFF
clone_size: NA; v_call: TRBV5-5; cdr3_aa: CASSQGRLQGQQPQHF
clone_size: NA; v_call: TRBV4-3; cdr3_aa: CASSQAASNQPQHF